This section outlines one T cell receptor beta chain sequence together with its context. Trimming removed 1 base at V and 7 bases at J, with 8 bases between. This CDR3 spans 13 amino acids. The germline V gene has CDR1 MNHNS and CDR2 SASEGT. This specimen comes from a study of shared T cell receptors in the human thymus. The table came from immunoSEQ multiplex PCR; TCRdb's copy has only in-frame clones and leaves some out. The data hold roughly 660,000 clones, with around 87% observed a single time. This same sample was also part of a study on human thymus T cells. Per that study: Thymus tissue for the work was resected from patients undergoing corrective heart surgery. Thymic and blood repertoires appeared to display a bias in their usage of V and J genes. Thymic repertoires of unrelated individuals were reported in related research to overlap highly.

The V gene is TRBV6-1, the J gene TRBJ1-5; D gene uncertain. The TCR originated in a boy under two years old with a congenital heart defect. Material: thymocytes. This CDR3 is CASSEGLKQPQHF. DNA of the CDR3: TGTGCCAGCAGTGAAGGGCTGAAGCAGCCCCAGCATTTT.